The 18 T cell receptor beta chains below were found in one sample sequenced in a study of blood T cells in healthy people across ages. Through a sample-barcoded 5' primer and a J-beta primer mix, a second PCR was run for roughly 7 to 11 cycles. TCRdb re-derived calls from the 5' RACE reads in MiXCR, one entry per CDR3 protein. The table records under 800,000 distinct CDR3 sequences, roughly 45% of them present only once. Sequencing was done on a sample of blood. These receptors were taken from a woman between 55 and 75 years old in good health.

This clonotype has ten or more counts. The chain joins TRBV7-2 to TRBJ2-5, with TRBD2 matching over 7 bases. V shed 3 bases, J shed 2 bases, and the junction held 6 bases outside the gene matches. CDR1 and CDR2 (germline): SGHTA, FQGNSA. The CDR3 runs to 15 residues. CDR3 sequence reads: CASSFRREVQETQYF. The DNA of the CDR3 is TGTGCCAGCAGCTTTAGACGGGAGGTACAAGAGACCCAGTACTTC.

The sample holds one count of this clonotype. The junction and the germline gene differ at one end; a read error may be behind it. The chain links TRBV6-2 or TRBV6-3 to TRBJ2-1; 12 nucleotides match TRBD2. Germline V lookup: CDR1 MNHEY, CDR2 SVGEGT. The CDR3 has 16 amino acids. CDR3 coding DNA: TGTGCCGGCAGTTACCCTAGCGGGAGGGCCTACAATGAGCAGTTCTTC. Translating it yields CAGSYPSGRAYNEQFF.

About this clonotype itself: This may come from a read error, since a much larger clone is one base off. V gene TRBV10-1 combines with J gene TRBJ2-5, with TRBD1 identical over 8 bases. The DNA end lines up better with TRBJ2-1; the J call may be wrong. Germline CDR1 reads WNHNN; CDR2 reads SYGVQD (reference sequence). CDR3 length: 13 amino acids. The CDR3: CASRGQGEETQFF. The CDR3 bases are TGCGCCAGCAGAGGACAGGGAGAAGAGACCCAGTTCTTC.

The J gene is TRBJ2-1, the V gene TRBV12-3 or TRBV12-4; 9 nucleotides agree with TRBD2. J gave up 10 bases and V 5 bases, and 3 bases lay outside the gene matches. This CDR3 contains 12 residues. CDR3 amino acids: CASSGLAWEQFF. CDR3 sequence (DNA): TGTGCCAGCAGTGGACTAGCGTGGGAGCAGTTCTTC.

The CDR3 DNA reads TGTGCCAGCAGCCAGCTCGATCAGTTCGGTGGCTACACCTTC. This codes for CASSQLDQFGGYTF. V and J are TRBV3-1 and TRBJ1-2; D is unclear. The V end lost 3 bases, the J end lost 7 bases, and 15 bases lay between the germline ends. Germline CDR1 and CDR2: LGHDT and YNNKEL (reference sequence). The CDR3 sequence is 14 residues long.

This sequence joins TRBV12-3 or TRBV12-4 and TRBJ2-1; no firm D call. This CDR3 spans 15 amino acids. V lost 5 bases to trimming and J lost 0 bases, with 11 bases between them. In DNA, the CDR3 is TGTGCCAGCAGTACCTTCCCCAGCTCCTACAATGAGCAGTTCTTC. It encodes CASSTFPSSYNEQFF.

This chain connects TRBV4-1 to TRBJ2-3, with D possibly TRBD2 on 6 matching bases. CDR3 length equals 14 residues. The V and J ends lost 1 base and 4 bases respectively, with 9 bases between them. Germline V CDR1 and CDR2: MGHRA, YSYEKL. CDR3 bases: TGCGCCAGCAGCCAAGTTACTAGCCCAGATACGCAGTATTTT. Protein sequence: CASSQVTSPDTQYF.

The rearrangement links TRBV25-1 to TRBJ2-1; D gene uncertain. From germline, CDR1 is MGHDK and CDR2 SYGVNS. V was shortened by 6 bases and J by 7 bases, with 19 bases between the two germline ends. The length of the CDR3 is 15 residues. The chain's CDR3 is CASSKWEGNINEQFF. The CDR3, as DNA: TGTGCCAGCAGCAAATGGGAAGGGAATATTAATGAGCAGTTCTTC. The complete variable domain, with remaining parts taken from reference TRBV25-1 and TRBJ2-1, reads EADIYQTPRYLVIGTGKKITLECSQTMGHDKMYWYQQDPGMELHLIHYSYGVNSTEKGDLSSESTVSRIRTEHFPLTLESARPSHTSQYLCASSKWEGNINEQFFGPGTRLTVL.

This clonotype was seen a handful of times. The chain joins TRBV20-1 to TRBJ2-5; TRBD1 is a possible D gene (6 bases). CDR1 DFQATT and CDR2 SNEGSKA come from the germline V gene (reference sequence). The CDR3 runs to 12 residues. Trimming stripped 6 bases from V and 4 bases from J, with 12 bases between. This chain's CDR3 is CSAGAVRETQYF. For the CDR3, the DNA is TGCAGTGCGGGGGCGGTGAGAGAGACCCAGTACTTC.

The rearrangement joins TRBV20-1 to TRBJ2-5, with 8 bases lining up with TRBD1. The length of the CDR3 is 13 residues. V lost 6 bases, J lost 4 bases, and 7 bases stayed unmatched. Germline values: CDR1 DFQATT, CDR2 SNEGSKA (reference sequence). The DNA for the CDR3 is TGCAGTGCCAAACAGGGGGGAGGAGAGACCCAGTACTTC. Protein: CSAKQGGGETQYF.

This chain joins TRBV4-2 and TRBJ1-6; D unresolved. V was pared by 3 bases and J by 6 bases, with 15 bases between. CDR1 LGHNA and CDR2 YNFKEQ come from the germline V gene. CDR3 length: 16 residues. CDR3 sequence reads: CASSHGLLIVNSPLHF. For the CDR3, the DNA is TGTGCCAGCAGCCATGGTCTGTTGATCGTTAATTCACCCCTCCACTTT.

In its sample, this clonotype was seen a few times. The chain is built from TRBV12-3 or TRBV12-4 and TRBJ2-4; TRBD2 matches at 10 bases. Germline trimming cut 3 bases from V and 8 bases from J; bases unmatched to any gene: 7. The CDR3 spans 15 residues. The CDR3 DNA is TGTGCCAGCAGTTTGCCTAGCGGGAGACGATACATTCAGTACTTC. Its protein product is CASSLPSGRRYIQYF.

The DNA for the CDR3 is TGTGCCAGCAGTTACCTTCGACAGCACTCCTACGAGCAGTACTTC. Its protein product is CASSYLRQHSYEQYF. The chain combines TRBV6-5 with TRBJ2-7, with D tentatively TRBD1 (5 bases). This CDR3 spans 15 amino acids. Germline CDR1 MNHEY, CDR2 SVGAGI. The V gene lost 2 bases and the J gene lost 0 bases, with 11 bases spanning the gap.

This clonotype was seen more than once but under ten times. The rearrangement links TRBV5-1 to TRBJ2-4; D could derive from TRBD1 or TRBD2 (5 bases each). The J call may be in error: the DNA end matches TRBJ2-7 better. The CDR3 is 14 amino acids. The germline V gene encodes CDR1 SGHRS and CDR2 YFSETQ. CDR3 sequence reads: CASRIGDRDYEQYF. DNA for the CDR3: TGCGCCAGCAGAATAGGGGATCGGGACTACGAGCAGTACTTC.

The CDR3 sequence is CASSPWAGDQETQYF. The CDR3 DNA reads TGTGCCAGCAGTCCATGGGCGGGGGATCAAGAGACCCAGTACTTC. This chain uses TRBV12-3 or TRBV12-4 with TRBJ2-5, with 7 bases lining up with TRBD2. The CDR3 loop spans 15 amino acids. V lost 5 bases, J lost 2 bases, and 8 bases stayed unmatched.

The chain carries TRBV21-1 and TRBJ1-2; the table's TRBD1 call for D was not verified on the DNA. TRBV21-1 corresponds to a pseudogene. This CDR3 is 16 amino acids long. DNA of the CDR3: TGTGCCAGCAGCAACTGGCAGAGGGGCCGGGTCTGTGGCTACACCTTC. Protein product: CASSNWQRGRVCGYTF.

The CDR3 sequence is CSVLETSRRAVYNEQFF. The CDR3 DNA follows: TGCAGCGTATTAGAGACTAGCAGGAGGGCCGTCTACAATGAGCAGTTCTTC. The chain carries TRBV29-1 and TRBJ2-1; 7 bases are a match to TRBD2. The germline V gene has CDR1 SQVTM and CDR2 ANQGSEA. V dropped 6 bases and J dropped 3; count of bases not matched to a gene: 17. The CDR3 is made up of 17 amino acids.

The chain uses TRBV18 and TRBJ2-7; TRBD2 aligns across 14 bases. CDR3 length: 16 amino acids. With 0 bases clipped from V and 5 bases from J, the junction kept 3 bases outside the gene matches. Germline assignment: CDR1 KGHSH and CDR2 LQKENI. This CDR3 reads CASSPPGLAGAHEQYF. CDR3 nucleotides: TGTGCCAGCTCACCACCGGGACTAGCGGGAGCCCACGAGCAGTACTTC.